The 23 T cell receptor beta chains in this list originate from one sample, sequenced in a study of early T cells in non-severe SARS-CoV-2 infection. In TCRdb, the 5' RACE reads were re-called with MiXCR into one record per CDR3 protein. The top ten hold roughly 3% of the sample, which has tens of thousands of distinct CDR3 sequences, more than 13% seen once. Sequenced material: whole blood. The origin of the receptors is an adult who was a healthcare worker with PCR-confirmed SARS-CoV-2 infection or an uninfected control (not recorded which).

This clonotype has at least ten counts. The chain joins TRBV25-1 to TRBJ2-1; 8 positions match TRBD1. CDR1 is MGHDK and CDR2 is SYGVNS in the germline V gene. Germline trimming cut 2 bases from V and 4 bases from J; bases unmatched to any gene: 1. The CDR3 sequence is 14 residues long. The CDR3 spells CASSEQGAYNEQFF. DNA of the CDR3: TGTGCCAGCAGTGAACAGGGGGCTTACAATGAGCAGTTCTTC. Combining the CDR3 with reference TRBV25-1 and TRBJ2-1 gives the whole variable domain EADIYQTPRYLVIGTGKKITLECSQTMGHDKMYWYQQDPGMELHLIHYSYGVNSTEKGDLSSESTVSRIRTEHFPLTLESARPSHTSQYLCASSEQGAYNEQFFGPGTRLTVL.

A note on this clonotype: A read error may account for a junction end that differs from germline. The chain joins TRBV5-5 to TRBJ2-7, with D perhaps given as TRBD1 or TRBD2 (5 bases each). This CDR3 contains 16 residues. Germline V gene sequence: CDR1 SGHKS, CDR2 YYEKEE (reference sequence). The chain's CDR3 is CTSSPLLGTGAYEQYF. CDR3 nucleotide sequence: TGTACCAGCAGCCCCCTGCTTGGGACGGGCGCCTACGAGCAGTACTTC. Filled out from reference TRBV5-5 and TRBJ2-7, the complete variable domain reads DAGVTQSPTHLIKTRGQQVTLRCSPISGHKSVSWYQQVLGQGPQFIFQYYEKEERGRGNFPDRFSARQFPNYSSELNVNALLLGDSALYLCTSSPLLGTGAYEQYFGPGTRLTVT.

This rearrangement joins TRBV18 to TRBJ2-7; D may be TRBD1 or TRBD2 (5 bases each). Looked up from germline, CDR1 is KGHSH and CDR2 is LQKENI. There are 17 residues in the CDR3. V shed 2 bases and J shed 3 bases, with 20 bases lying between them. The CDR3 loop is CASSPIETASSYYEQYF. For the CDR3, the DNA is TGTGCCAGCTCACCAATCGAGACAGCCTCTAGCTACTACGAGCAGTACTTC.

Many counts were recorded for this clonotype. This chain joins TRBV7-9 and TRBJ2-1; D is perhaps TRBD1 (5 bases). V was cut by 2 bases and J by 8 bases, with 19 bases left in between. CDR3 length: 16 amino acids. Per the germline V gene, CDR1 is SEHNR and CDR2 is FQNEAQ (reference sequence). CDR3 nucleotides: TGTGCCAGCAGCTTACCAGTTGGTGGGGCCTCGGATGAGCAGTTCTTC. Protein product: CASSLPVGGASDEQFF. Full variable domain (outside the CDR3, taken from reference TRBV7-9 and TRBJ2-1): DTGVSQNPRHKITKRGQNVTFRCDPISEHNRLYWYRQTLGQGPEFLTYFQNEAQLEKSRLLSDRFSAERPKGSFSTLEIQRTEQGDSAMYLCASSLPVGGASDEQFFGPGTRLTVL.

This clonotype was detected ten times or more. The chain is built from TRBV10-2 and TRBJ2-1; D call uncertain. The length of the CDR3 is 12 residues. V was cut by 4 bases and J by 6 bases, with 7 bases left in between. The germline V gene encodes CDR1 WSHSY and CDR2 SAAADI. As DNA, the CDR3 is TGCGCCAGCAGTGTGGCCGCCAATGAGCAGTTCTTC. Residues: CASSVAANEQFF.

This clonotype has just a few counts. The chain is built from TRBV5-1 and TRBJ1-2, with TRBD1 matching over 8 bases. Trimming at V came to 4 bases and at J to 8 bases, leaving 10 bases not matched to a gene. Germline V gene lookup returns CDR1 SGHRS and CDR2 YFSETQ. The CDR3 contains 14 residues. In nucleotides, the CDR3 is TGCGCCAGCAGCAATCTGGACAGGGTAGCAGGCTACACCTTC. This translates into CASSNLDRVAGYTF.

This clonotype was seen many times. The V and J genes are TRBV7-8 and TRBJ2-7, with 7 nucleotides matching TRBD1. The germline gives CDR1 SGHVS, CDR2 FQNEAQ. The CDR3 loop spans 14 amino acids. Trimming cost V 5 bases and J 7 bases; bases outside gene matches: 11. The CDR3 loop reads CASSHSGQSPEQYF. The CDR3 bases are TGTGCCAGCAGCCACTCGGGACAGAGCCCTGAGCAGTACTTC.

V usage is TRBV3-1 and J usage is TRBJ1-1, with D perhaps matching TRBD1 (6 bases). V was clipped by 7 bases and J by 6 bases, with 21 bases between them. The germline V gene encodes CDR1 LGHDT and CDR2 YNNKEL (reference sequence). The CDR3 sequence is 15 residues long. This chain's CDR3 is CASTPIGDTIAEAFF. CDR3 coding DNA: TGTGCCAGCACCCCGATAGGGGACACTATTGCTGAAGCTTTCTTT. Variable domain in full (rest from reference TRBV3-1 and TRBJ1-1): DTAVSQTPKYLVTQMGNDKSIKCEQNLGHDTMYWYKQDSKKFLKIMFSYNNKELIINETVPNRFSPKSPDKAHLNLHINSLELGDSAVYFCASTPIGDTIAEAFFGQGTRLTVV.

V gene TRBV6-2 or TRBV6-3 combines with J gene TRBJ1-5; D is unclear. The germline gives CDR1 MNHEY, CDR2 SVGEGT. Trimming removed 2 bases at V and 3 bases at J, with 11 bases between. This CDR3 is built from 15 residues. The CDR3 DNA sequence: TGTGCCAGCAGTTACCGGCGGGCCTCCAATCAGCCCCAGCATTTT. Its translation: CASSYRRASNQPQHF.

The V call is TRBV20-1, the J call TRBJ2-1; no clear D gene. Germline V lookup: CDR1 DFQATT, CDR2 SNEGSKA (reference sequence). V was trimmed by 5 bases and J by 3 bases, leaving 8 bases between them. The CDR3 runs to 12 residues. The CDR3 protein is CSALNLYNEQFF. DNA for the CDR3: TGCAGTGCTCTTAACCTCTACAATGAGCAGTTCTTC.

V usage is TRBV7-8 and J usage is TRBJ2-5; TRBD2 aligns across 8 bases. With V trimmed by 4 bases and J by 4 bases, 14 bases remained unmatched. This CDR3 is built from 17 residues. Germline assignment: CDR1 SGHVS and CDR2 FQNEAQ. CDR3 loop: CASSSGLALFWGETQYF. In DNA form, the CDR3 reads TGTGCCAGCAGCTCCGGACTAGCTCTTTTTTGGGGAGAGACCCAGTACTTC.

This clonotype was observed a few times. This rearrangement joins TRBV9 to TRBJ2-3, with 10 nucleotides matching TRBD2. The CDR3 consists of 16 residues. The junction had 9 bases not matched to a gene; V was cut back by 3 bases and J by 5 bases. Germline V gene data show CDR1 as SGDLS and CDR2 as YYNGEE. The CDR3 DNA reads TGTGCCAGCAGCGGACAGCGGGAGGGCCCGATAGATACGCAGTATTTT. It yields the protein CASSGQREGPIDTQYF.

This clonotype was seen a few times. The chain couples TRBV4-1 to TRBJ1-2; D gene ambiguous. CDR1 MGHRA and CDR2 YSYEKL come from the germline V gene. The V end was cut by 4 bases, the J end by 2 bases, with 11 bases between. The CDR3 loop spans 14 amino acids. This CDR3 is CASSRGRENYGYTF. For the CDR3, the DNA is TGCGCCAGCAGCCGCGGTCGGGAGAACTATGGCTACACCTTC.

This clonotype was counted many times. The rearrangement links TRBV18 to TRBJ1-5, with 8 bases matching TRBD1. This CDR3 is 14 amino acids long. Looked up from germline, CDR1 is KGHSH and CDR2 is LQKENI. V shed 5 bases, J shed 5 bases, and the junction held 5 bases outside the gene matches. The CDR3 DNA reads TGTGCCAGCTCATTCGGACAGGGAGATCAGCCCCAGCATTTT. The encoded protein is CASSFGQGDQPQHF.

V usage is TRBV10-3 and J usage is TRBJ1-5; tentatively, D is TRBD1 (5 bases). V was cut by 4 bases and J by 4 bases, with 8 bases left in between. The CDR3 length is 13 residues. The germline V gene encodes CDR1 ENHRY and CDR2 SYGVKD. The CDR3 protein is CAISAQGNQPQHF. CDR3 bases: TGTGCCATCAGTGCTCAGGGAAATCAGCCCCAGCATTTT.

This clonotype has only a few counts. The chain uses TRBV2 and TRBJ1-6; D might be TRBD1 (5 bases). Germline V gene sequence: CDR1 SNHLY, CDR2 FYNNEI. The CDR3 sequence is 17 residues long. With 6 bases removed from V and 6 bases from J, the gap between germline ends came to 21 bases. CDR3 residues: CASSSRTPGSLNSPLHF. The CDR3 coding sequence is TGTGCCAGCAGCTCCCGGACACCGGGATCCCTTAATTCACCCCTCCACTTT.

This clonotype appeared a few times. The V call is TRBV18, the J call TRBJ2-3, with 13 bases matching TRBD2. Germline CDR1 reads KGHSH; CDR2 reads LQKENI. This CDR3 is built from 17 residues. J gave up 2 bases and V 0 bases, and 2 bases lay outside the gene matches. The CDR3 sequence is CASSPPGLAGSTDTQYF. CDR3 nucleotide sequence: TGTGCCAGCTCACCACCGGGACTAGCGGGATCCACAGATACGCAGTATTTT.

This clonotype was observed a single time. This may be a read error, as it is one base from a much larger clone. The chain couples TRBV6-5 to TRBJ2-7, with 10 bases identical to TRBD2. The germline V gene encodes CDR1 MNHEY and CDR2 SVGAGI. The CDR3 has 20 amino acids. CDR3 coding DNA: TGTGCCAGCAGTCCTCTATCTAGCGGGGGCCCAGAGAGCATCACCTACGAGCTGTACTTC. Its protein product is CASSPLSSGGPESITYELYF.

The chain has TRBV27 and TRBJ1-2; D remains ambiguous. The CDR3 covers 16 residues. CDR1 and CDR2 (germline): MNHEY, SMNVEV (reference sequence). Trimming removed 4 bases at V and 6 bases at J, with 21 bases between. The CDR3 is CASSSASLGRADGYTF. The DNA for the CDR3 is TGTGCCAGCAGTTCCGCGAGCCTCGGGAGGGCGGATGGCTACACCTTC.

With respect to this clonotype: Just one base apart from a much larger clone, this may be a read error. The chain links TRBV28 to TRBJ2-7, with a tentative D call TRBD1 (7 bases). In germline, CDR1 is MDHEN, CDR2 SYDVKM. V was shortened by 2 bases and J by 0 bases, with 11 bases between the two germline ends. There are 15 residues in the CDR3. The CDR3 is CASSLAGQSSYEQYF. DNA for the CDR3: TGTGCCAGCAGTTTAGCGGGACAGAGCTCCTACGAGCAGTACTTC.

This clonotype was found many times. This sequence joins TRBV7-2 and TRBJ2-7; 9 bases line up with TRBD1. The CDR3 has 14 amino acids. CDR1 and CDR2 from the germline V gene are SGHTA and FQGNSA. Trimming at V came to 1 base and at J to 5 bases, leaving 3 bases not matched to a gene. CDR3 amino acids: CASSLGDRVDEQYF. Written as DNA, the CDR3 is TGTGCCAGCAGCTTAGGGGACAGGGTAGACGAGCAGTACTTC.

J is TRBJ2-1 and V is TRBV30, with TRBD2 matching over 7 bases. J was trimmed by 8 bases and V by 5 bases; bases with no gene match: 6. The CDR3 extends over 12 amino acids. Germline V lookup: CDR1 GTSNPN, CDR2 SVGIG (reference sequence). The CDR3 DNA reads TGTGCCTGGGGGCTAGCGGTGGATGAGCAGTTCTTC. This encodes CAWGLAVDEQFF.

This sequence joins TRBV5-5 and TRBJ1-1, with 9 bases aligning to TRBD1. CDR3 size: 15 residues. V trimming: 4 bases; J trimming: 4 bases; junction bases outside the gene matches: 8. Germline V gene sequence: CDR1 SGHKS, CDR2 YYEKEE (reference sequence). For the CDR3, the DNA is TGTGCCAGCAGCACCCAGGGACAGGGTGGCACTGAAGCTTTCTTT. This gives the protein CASSTQGQGGTEAFF.